Shown below are 2 T cell receptor beta chains from a single sample sequenced in a study of control samples from healthy donors and cancer patients. Using immunoSEQ multiplex PCR, the repertoire was profiled, and TCRdb retains in-frame clones only, with some absent. This table holds 100,000 to 150,000 clones, more than 90% found once. The sample was blood. All receptors derive from a young man in good health.

This chain uses TRBV5-1 with TRBJ1-3; D uncertain. Trimming stripped 1 base from V and 0 bases from J, with 11 bases between. The CDR3 covers 16 residues. Germline assignment: CDR1 SGHRS and CDR2 YFSETQ. CDR3 protein: CASSLLTASSGNTIYF. The CDR3 DNA sequence: TGCGCCAGCAGCTTGCTCACAGCTAGCTCTGGAAACACCATATATTTT.

In this sample, this clone turned up once. The V call is TRBV21-1, the J call TRBJ2-5; the table names TRBD2, a call not compared with the DNA. TRBV21-1 is reported as a pseudogene. The CDR3 length is 18 residues. The CDR3 sequence: CASSKVLAGSCSKETQYF. The CDR3, as DNA: TGTGCCAGCAGCAAAGTACTAGCAGGGAGCTGTTCGAAAGAGACCCAGTACTTC.